The TCR beta chain under discussion was sequenced for a study of cytomegalovirus exposure and HLA in healthy donors. This clone was observed a handful of times. Primers for the PCR totalled 60 Vbeta and 13 Jbeta. TCRdb's table, derived via immunoSEQ multiplex PCR, lists solely in-frame clones and lacks some. The sample contains about 97,000 clones, about 74% of which appear only once. CDR1 and CDR2 (germline): MNHEY, SVGAGI. V was shortened by 0 bases and J by 4 bases, with 6 bases between the two germline ends. This CDR3 region has 14 residues. Donors counted as nominally healthy when sampled, yet unrecorded immune exposures were likely.

Sequenced material: PBMCs. The receptor comes from a male donor in good health and CMV-seropositive. The V call is TRBV6-5, the J call TRBJ2-2, with D perhaps matching TRBD2 (6 bases). The CDR3 nucleotides read TGTGCCAGCAGTTACTCGACTAGCACCGGGGAGCTGTTTTTT. Protein: CASSYSTSTGELFF.